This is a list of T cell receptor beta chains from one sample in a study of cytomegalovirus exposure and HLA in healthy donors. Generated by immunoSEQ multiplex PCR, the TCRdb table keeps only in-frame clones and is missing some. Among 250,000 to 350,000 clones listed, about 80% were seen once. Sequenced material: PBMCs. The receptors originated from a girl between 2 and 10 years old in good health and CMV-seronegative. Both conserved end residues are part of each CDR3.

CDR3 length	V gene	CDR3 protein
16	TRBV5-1	CASSFTRQGANSPLHF
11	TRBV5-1	CASSVRDTQYF
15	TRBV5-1	CASLAVAGPNTEAFF
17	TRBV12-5	CASGFVAGGRYYNEQFF
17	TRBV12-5	CASGLVQVRILNYGYTF
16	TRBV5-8	CASSTPPGQASDTQYF
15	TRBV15	CATSRVDRGREGYTF
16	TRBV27	CASSLRGLIYNSPLHF
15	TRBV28	CASIPDRGIGNTIYF
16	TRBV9	CASSVGASGANNEQFF
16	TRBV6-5	CASSYSTTGSTGELFF
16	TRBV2	CASSGNEGGFTYEQYF
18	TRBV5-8	CASSLAWGESYSYNEQFF
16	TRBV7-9	CASSFGRGSTYNEQFF
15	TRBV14	CASSQPHGYSETQYF
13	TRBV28	CASSFRRGGEAFF
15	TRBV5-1	CASSPQGATNEKLFF
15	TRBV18	CASSPYEQGNTEAFF
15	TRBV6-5	CASSYLGQGPDTIYF
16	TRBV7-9	CASSSTGTGRDSPLHF
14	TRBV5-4	CASSLGDSVYEQYF
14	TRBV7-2	CASSVYSRVHGYTF
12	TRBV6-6	CASKALNTEAFF
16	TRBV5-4	CASSLGLAGGWDTQYF